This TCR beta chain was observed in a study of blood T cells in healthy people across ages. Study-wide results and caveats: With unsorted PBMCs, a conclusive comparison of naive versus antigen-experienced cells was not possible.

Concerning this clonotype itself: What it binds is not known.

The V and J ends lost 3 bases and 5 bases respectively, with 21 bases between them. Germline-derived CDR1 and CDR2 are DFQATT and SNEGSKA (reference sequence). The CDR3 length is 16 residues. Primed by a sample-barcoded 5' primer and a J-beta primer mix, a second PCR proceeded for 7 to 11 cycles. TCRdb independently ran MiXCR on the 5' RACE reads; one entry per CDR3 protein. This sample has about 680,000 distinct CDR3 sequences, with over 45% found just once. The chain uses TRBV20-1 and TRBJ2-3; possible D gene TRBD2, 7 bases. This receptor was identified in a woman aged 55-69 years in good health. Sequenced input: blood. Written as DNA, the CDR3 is TGCAGTGCTAGTGGGGGGCCTAGCGGTTTGGGAGATACGCAGTATTTT. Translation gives CSASGGPSGLGDTQYF.